The source of this T cell receptor (beta chain) is a study of blood T cell repertoires in COVID-19. V lost 5 bases, J lost 4 bases, and 14 bases lay in between. CDR1 SEHNR and CDR2 FQNEAQ come from the germline V gene (reference sequence). CDR3 size: 14 residues. The sample holds a few counts of this clone. Participant age was roughly 18 to 90 years, and participants resided in about two dozen US areas. Profiling relied on immunoSEQ multiplex PCR, and the TCRdb table lists in-frame clones only, not all of them. The data contain approximately 170,000 clones, around 80% of them singletons. The chain employs TRBV7-9 and TRBJ1-1; D remains unclear. The receptor comes from a woman aged 50 to 60 who had recovered from COVID-19. Sequencing used PBMCs or T cells enriched from blood (not recorded which). The CDR3 DNA reads as TGTGCCAGCAGCCCCTCAGCGATACGCACTGAAGCTTTCTTT. It yields the protein CASSPSAIRTEAFF.